This T cell receptor beta chain was sequenced during a study of cytomegalovirus exposure and HLA in healthy donors. Amplification used 60 Vbeta primers and 13 Jbeta primers. Here immunoSEQ multiplex PCR was the method, and the copy in TCRdb shows in-frame clones only, minus some. The table gives roughly 45,000 clones; the top ten clones make up more than 1.5% of it. The V and J ends lost 7 bases and 2 bases, in that order; junction bases with no gene match: 7. Germline CDR1 is SEHNR and CDR2 is FQNEAQ (reference sequence). The CDR3 consists of 15 residues. Study results and caveats: Accurate HLA-A and HLA-B prediction from TCR beta sequences was reported for most subjects. Later analysis associated a missense DCLRE1C variant with TCR beta V- and J-gene trimming. Data from an earlier analysis indicated that most TCR beta V segments were productive either about 87% or about 30% of the time. Researchers left out some V segments, among them TRBV6-2 and TRBV6-3, as indistinguishable.

About this clone: What it recognizes is unknown.

The receptor's source is a woman under 40 in good health and CMV-seronegative. Sequenced material: PBMCs. The chain couples TRBV7-9 to TRBJ1-2, with 10 bases fitting TRBD1. The CDR3 spells CASIRAGQGNYGYTF. The CDR3, as DNA: TGTGCCAGCATCCGAGCGGGACAGGGGAACTATGGCTACACCTTC.